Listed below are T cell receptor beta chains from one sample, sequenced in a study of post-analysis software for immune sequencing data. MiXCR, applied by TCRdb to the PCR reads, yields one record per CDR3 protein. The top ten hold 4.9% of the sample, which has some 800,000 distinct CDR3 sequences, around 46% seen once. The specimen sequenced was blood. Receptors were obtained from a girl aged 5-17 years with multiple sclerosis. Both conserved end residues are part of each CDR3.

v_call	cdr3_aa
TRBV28	CASYSPGRARSPLHF
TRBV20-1	CSARAAGGFDTQYF
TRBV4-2	CASSQVLGLADYNEQFF
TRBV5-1	CASSLTVEETQYF
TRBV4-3	CASSQDSDREYNEQFF
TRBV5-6	CASSLVGRLAGENEQFF
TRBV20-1	CSARRREVSGNTIYF
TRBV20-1	CSAKPRNEQFF
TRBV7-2	CASSFPTSGETQYF
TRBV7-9	CASSLVPYTDTQYF
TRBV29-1	CSVGQGSETQYF
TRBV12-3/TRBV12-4	CASSFIISGSKTHEQYF
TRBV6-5	CASSTRSGGPYNEQFF
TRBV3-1	CASSFNTGELFF
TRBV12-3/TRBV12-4	CASSLKEGSEQFF
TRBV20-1	CSASSVGRLVGTEAFF
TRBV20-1	CSARGLAGGGETQYF
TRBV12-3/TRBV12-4	CASSLFLDRARHNEQFF
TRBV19	CATSWGGGFDEQFF
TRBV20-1	CSARDRPLATDTQYF
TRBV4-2	CASSQDGLVGNEQFF
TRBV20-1	CSARDSTRLAGGLRLGEQFF
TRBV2	CASSDNPQGNQPQHF
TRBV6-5	CASSYRQAQETQYF
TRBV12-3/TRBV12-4	CASSFRGLAGEETQYF
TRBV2	CATQGGGAEAFF
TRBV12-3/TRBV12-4	CASSFGSGRVYNEQFF
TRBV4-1	CASSQEEGQGRLNTEAFF
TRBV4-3	CASSQGWSTGELFF
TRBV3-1	CASSQGSDSGYTF
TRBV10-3	CAIRGGEGSSGANVLTF
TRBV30	CAWSNEGSQPQHF
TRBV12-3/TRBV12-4	CASSKGLIPSTDTQYF
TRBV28	CASSRNQPQHF
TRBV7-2	CASSPRTANTEAFF
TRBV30	CAWRSPGVTEAFF
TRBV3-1	CASSQEVGEETQYF
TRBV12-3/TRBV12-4	CASSLRPSGGGEAFF
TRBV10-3	CAGGDEQYF
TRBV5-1	CASSPDLGNIQYF
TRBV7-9	CASGGTYEQYF
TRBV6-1	CASSEAAVLRVTQYF
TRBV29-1	CSGQGRNGYTF
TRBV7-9	CASSLDGAYGYTF
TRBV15	CATSGLNSGGAEAFF
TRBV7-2	CASSLGASRRGYNEQFF
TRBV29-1	CSVSEGRGRETQYF
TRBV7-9	CASSLRKDREKNIQYF
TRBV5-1	CASSSERTYEQYF
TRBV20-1	CSARQITEAFF
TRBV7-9	CASSLAASGTGIETQYF
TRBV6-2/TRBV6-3	CASRTSELVGRNEQFF